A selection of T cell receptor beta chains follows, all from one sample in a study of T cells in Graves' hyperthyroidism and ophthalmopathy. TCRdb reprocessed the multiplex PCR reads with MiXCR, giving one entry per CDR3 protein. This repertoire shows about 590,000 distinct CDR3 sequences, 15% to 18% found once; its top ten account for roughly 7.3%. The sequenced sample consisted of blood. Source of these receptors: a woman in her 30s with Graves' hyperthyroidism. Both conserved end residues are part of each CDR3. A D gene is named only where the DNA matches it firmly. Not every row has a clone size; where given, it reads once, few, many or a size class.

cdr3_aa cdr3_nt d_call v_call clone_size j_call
CAWSRGHLRATNEKLFF TGTGCCTGGAGTCGGGGCCATTTACGGGCAACTAATGAAAAACTGTTTTTT NA TRBV30 NA TRBJ1-4
CASSYLGARPAVTEAFF TGTGCCAGCAGTTACCTGGGGGCCAGACCCGCCGTCACTGAAGCTTTCTTT NA TRBV6-2/TRBV6-3 many TRBJ1-1
CASSLGRASTEAFF TGTGCCAGCAGCTTGGGCAGGGCCAGCACTGAAGCTTTCTTT NA TRBV7-2 many TRBJ1-1
CASSYSRGVHGYTF TGTGCCAGCAGTTACTCGAGAGGGGTTCATGGCTACACCTTC NA TRBV6-2/TRBV6-3 few TRBJ1-2
CASSTAVEGNIQYF TGTGCCAGCAGTACGGCTGTTGAGGGAAACATTCAGTACTTC NA TRBV3-1 NA TRBJ2-4
CASSQAGLAVLYEQYF TGTGCCAGCAGCCAAGCTGGACTAGCGGTTCTCTACGAGCAGTACTTC TRBD2 TRBV3-1 NA TRBJ2-7
CSAFRASGFYEQYF TGCAGTGCTTTCCGGGCTAGCGGATTCTACGAGCAGTACTTC TRBD2 TRBV20-1 many TRBJ2-7
CSVRVGEKLFF TGCAGCGTTCGGGTGGGCGAAAAACTGTTTTTT NA TRBV29-1 many TRBJ1-4
CASSFEDRGQFF TGTGCCAGCAGCTTTGAGGACAGGGGGCAGTTCTTC TRBD1 TRBV7-9 many TRBJ2-1
CASRVPGGELFF TGTGCCAGCAGGGTCCCAGGAGGGGAGCTGTTTTTT NA TRBV7-7 few TRBJ2-2
CASAKGLTTDTQYF TGTGCCAGCGCTAAAGGACTAACCACAGATACGCAGTATTTT NA TRBV2 many TRBJ2-3
CASSQRLRFYNEQFF TGCGCCAGCAGCCAAAGGCTGCGTTTTTACAATGAGCAGTTCTTC NA TRBV4-1 NA TRBJ2-1
CASSQGVGAGEDNEQFF TGTGCCAGCAGCCAAGGGGTTGGAGCGGGAGAGGACAATGAGCAGTTCTTC TRBD2 TRBV3-1 many TRBJ2-1
CASSLWPVGGDYGQYF TGTGCCAGCAGTTTATGGCCCGTAGGAGGGGACTACGGGCAGTACTTC TRBD2 TRBV27 NA TRBJ2-7
CASSARLAGISTDTQYF TGTGCCAGCAGCGCAAGACTAGCGGGTATAAGCACAGATACGCAGTATTTT TRBD2 TRBV13 many TRBJ2-3
CASSGRGAYEQYF TGTGCCAGCAGTGGGCGGGGTGCCTACGAGCAGTACTTC NA TRBV2 many TRBJ2-7
CAISNRNYGYTF TGTGCCATCTCGAACCGCAACTATGGCTACACCTTC NA TRBV10-3 NA TRBJ1-2
CASSSGLAGSWPVYNEQFF TGTGCCAGCAGCTCGGGACTAGCGGGATCTTGGCCCGTCTACAATGAGCAGTTCTTC TRBD2 TRBV7-9 NA TRBJ2-1
CASHKWGPGANVLTF TGTGCCAGCCACAAGTGGGGACCTGGGGCCAACGTCCTGACTTTC NA TRBV12-3/TRBV12-4 many TRBJ2-6
CSARGAVPAIQYF TGCAGTGCTAGGGGGGCCGTCCCAGCCATTCAGTACTTC NA TRBV20-1 many TRBJ2-4
CASSLGYSPVLDTQYF TGCGCCAGCAGCTTGGGGTACTCGCCCGTTTTGGATACGCAGTATTTT NA TRBV5-1 many TRBJ2-3
CASREDTNSPLHF TGTGCCAGCAGAGAAGACACTAATTCACCCCTCCACTTT NA TRBV6-1 few TRBJ1-6
CASSVRTHTDTQYF TGTGCCAGCAGCGTCCGGACCCACACAGATACGCAGTATTTT NA TRBV9 NA TRBJ2-3
CASRHTSGNRYNEQFF TGTGCCAGCAGGCATACTAGCGGGAATCGATACAATGAGCAGTTCTTC TRBD2 TRBV12-3/TRBV12-4 NA TRBJ2-1
CASSPKNEQFF TGTGCCAGCAGTCCCAAGAATGAGCAGTTCTTC NA TRBV12-3/TRBV12-4 few TRBJ2-1
CARKLGAYEQYF TGTGCCAGAAAACTCGGCGCCTACGAGCAGTACTTC NA TRBV6-2/TRBV6-3 many TRBJ2-7
CATARGTPAGNEQFF TGTGCCACCGCGCGCGGGACACCGGCGGGTAATGAGCAGTTCTTC NA TRBV10-3 NA TRBJ2-1
CASSLIGTGNTEAFF TGTGCCAGCAGCTTAATTGGGACAGGGAACACTGAAGCTTTCTTT TRBD1 TRBV7-3 NA TRBJ1-1
CASSLWAEQNTGELFF TGTGCCAGCAGCTTATGGGCGGAGCAAAACACCGGGGAGCTGTTTTTT NA TRBV7-2 many TRBJ2-2
CASSLVTGNQPQHF TGTGCCAGCAGTTTGGTGACAGGCAATCAGCCCCAGCATTTT NA TRBV12-3/TRBV12-4 many TRBJ1-5
CASSLAPLAGEDTQYF TGTGCCAGCAGCTTAGCCCCTCTAGCGGGAGAGGATACGCAGTATTTT TRBD2 TRBV11-2 many TRBJ2-3
CASSRLGVGEQETQYF TGTGCCAGCAGCCGACTAGGCGTAGGTGAGCAAGAGACCCAGTACTTC NA TRBV13 NA TRBJ2-5
CATSPTGQGLTQQYF TGTGCCACCAGTCCCACGGGACAGGGGCTTACGCAGCAGTACTTC TRBD1 TRBV24-1 many TRBJ2-7
CASSVQSWGRGTGELFF TGTGCCAGCAGCGTACAAAGTTGGGGGCGGGGGACCGGGGAGCTGTTTTTT NA TRBV9 NA TRBJ2-2
CASSWSGSGSNEQFF TGTGCCAGCAGCTGGAGTGGGAGCGGGAGCAATGAGCAGTTCTTC TRBD2 TRBV5-5 many TRBJ2-1
CASSYVRPGPTASNSPLHF TGTGCCAGCAGTTACGTTAGGCCAGGACCGACAGCCAGTAATTCACCCCTCCACTTT NA TRBV6-5 NA TRBJ1-6
CSARDAEREGFYEQYF TGCAGTGCTAGAGATGCTGAGCGGGAGGGTTTCTACGAGCAGTACTTC TRBD2 TRBV20-1 many TRBJ2-7
CASSQTRGAGGELFF TGTGCCAGCAGCCAGACCAGAGGAGCAGGCGGGGAGCTGTTTTTT NA TRBV3-1 many TRBJ2-2
CASRGQGVQNTEAFF TGTGCCAGCAGGGGACAGGGGGTTCAGAACACTGAAGCTTTCTTT TRBD1 TRBV2 many TRBJ1-1
CASSLAGPGNTIYF TGCGCCAGCAGCTTAGCGGGACCTGGAAACACCATATATTTT NA TRBV5-1 NA TRBJ1-3
CASSQDPGGPYNEQFF TGCGCCAGCAGCCAAGACCCCGGGGGCCCCTACAATGAGCAGTTCTTC NA TRBV4-1 few TRBJ2-1
CASSQSQEKVYGYTF TGCGCCAGCAGCCAAAGTCAAGAGAAGGTCTATGGCTACACCTTC NA TRBV4-1 NA TRBJ1-2
CASSLWGGDQPQHF TGTGCCAGCAGCTTATGGGGTGGGGATCAGCCCCAGCATTTT NA TRBV7-2 many TRBJ1-5
CASSLVGRNDNEQFF TGTGCCAGCAGCTTAGTCGGGAGGAATGACAATGAGCAGTTCTTC TRBD2 TRBV7-9 few TRBJ2-1
CASSLGAGLDTDTQYF TGTGCCAGCAGCTTAGGTGCGGGGCTCGACACAGATACGCAGTATTTT NA TRBV7-9 many TRBJ2-3
CASSLDRDRAMNTEAFF TGTGCCAGTAGTCTTGACCGGGACAGGGCAATGAACACTGAAGCTTTCTTT TRBD1 TRBV19 few TRBJ1-1
CASSSIDRFVTDTQYF TGTGCCAGCAGTTCAATCGACAGATTCGTGACAGATACGCAGTATTTT NA TRBV28 many TRBJ2-3
CASSSHVGETQYF TGTGCCAGCAGCTCTCACGTCGGGGAGACCCAGTACTTC NA TRBV9 few TRBJ2-5
CASSLAEGGTQYF TGTGCCAGCAGCTTGGCCGAGGGAGGGACCCAGTACTTC NA TRBV5-6 many TRBJ2-5
CASIGLAAYEQYF TGTGCCAGCATAGGCCTAGCGGCATACGAGCAGTACTTC TRBD2 TRBV2 many TRBJ2-7